This TCR beta chain was documented in a study of cytomegalovirus exposure and HLA in healthy donors. At the level of the study: Tens of millions of unique TCRs from HLA-typed donors were held in an early release of data. Findings of the study overall: With high specificity and sensitivity, the classifier reportedly diagnosed cytomegalovirus status.

13 Jbeta primers and 60 Vbeta primers were used for the PCR. Sequencing was performed with immunoSEQ multiplex PCR; in TCRdb, only in-frame clones are kept and a portion is missing. Of about 140,000 clones listed, over 60% are singletons. A remark on this clone: Its antigen remains unknown.

CDR3 length: 16 amino acids. Germline assignment: CDR1 MDHEN and CDR2 SYDVKM. V lost 1 base, J lost 5 bases, and 11 bases stayed unmatched. The rearrangement joins TRBV28 to TRBJ2-7, with 7 bases that match TRBD2. The sample was PBMCs. This TCR was recovered from a male donor in good health and CMV-seropositive. The CDR3 is CASSLSSSGNQNEQYF. In DNA, the CDR3 is TGTGCCAGCAGTTTATCATCCAGCGGGAATCAGAACGAGCAGTACTTC.